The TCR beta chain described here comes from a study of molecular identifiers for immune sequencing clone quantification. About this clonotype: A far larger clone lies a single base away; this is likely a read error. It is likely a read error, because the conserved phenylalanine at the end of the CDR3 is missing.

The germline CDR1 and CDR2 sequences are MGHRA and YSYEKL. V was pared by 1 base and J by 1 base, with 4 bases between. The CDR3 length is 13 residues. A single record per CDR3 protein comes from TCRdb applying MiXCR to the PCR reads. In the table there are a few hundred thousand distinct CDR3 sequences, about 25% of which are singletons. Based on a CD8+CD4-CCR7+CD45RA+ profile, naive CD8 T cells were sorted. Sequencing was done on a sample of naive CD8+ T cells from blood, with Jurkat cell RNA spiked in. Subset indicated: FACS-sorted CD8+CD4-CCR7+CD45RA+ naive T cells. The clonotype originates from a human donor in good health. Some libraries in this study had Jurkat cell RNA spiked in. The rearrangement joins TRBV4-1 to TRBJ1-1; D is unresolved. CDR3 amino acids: CASSQARNTEAFV. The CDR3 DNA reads TGCGCCAGCAGCCAAGCCAGGAACACTGAAGCTTTCGTT.